The entry that follows covers one TCR beta chain sequence. No antigen is known for it. Each CDR3 protein gets one entry after TCRdb re-called the 5' RACE reads with MiXCR. The repertoire has fewer than 750,000 distinct CDR3 sequences, under 20% of them found once; the top ten carry about a fifth. These data are taken from a study of CD8 T cells in ankylosing spondylitis. Overall study results and limits: Peripheral blood samples showed relatively rare disease-linked clones, and these clones were CD8+. One TCR beta motif, made up of under ten highly homologous variants, appeared characteristic of ankylosing spondylitis blood. Disease-associated clones were reportedly significantly overrepresented in matched ankylosing spondylitis synovial fluid. A subset of motif variants has previously been described in the synovial fluid and blood of reactive arthritis.

CDR1 is LGHNA and CDR2 is YSLEER in the germline V gene. This CDR3 comprises 14 residues. The V end lost 1 base, the J end lost 8 bases, and 11 bases lay between the germline ends. The clonotype was recovered from a male donor with ankylosing spondylitis. The sequenced sample consisted of blood, either unsorted or a sorted T cell fraction (not recorded which). V is TRBV4-3 and J is TRBJ1-4; D is uncertain. This CDR3 is CASSQVAVEEKLFF. In DNA form, the CDR3 reads TGCGCCAGCAGCCAAGTGGCAGTGGAGGAAAAACTGTTTTTT.